This is a list of T cell receptor beta chains from one sample in a study of blood T cell repertoires in COVID-19. The protocol was immunoSEQ multiplex PCR, while the TCRdb copy is restricted to in-frame clones and leaves out a portion. Of roughly 130,000 clones listed, roughly 90% were seen once; the top ten hold roughly 4.8%. Sequencing was performed on peripheral blood. These TCRs come from a man aged 55-75 years with COVID-19, enrolled during active disease. The CDR3 runs from the conserved cysteine through the conserved F or W. Each record gives: D gene, clone size, J gene, V gene, CDR3 DNA, CDR3 protein. A D gene is named only where the DNA matches it firmly. Only part of the rows carry a size: once, few, many, or a class if the clone is expanded.

D gene: -; clone size: -; J gene: TRBJ1-2; V gene: TRBV28; CDR3 DNA: TGTGCCAGCAGTCTGGACAGCTATGGCTACACCTTC; CDR3 protein: CASSLDSYGYTF
D gene: -; clone size: -; J gene: TRBJ1-1; V gene: TRBV2; CDR3 DNA: TGTGCCAGCCCCTTAGAGGGAGGGACTGAAGCTTTCTTT; CDR3 protein: CASPLEGGTEAFF
D gene: TRBD2; clone size: -; J gene: TRBJ2-2; V gene: TRBV2; CDR3 DNA: TGTGCCAGCAGCCATAAGGCTAGCGGGAGTGGGGCCGGGGAGCTGTTTTTT; CDR3 protein: CASSHKASGSGAGELFF
D gene: -; clone size: -; J gene: TRBJ1-1; V gene: TRBV6-5; CDR3 DNA: TGTGCCAGCAGTTACTCGGGCGTTAACACTGAAGCTTTCTTT; CDR3 protein: CASSYSGVNTEAFF
D gene: TRBD2; clone size: -; J gene: TRBJ2-7; V gene: TRBV5-1; CDR3 DNA: TGCGCCAGCAGGGTACCGGGACTACCCTGGGAGCAGTACTTC; CDR3 protein: CASRVPGLPWEQYF
D gene: -; clone size: -; J gene: TRBJ2-2; V gene: TRBV19; CDR3 DNA: TGTGCCAGTAGGCCCGAGATAATCGGGGAGCTGTTTTTT; CDR3 protein: CASRPEIIGELFF
D gene: -; clone size: once; J gene: TRBJ2-2; V gene: TRBV27; CDR3 DNA: TGTGCCAGCAGAGTATCCGGAGGAGGGGAGCTGTTTTTT; CDR3 protein: CASRVSGGGELFF
D gene: TRBD2; clone size: -; J gene: TRBJ2-5; V gene: TRBV2; CDR3 DNA: TGTGCCAGCAGTGAAGCGCTGACTAGCGGCCAAGAGACCCAGTACTTC; CDR3 protein: CASSEALTSGQETQYF
D gene: -; clone size: -; J gene: TRBJ1-1; V gene: TRBV7-9; CDR3 DNA: TGTGCCAGCAGCTTAGAACAGAACACTGAAGCTTTCTTT; CDR3 protein: CASSLEQNTEAFF
D gene: -; clone size: few; J gene: TRBJ1-2; V gene: TRBV21-1; CDR3 DNA: TGTGCCAGCAGCCCGCGAGACAGGTCTCCTAACTATGGCTACACCTTC; CDR3 protein: CASSPRDRSPNYGYTF
D gene: TRBD1; clone size: -; J gene: TRBJ1-1; V gene: TRBV4-3; CDR3 DNA: TGCGCCAGCAGCCAAGAAAACAGGGGGTTCACTGAAGCTTTCTTT; CDR3 protein: CASSQENRGFTEAFF
D gene: TRBD1; clone size: -; J gene: TRBJ1-5; V gene: TRBV5-6; CDR3 DNA: TGTGCCAGCAGCTTACGGGACGGGACAGGGAACGTACAGCCCCAGCATTTT; CDR3 protein: CASSLRDGTGNVQPQHF
D gene: TRBD2; clone size: once; J gene: TRBJ2-3; V gene: TRBV10-3; CDR3 DNA: TGTGCCATCAAAGTTTCGCGGGAGACAGATACGCAGTATTTT; CDR3 protein: CAIKVSRETDTQYF
D gene: -; clone size: -; J gene: TRBJ1-2; V gene: TRBV29-1; CDR3 DNA: TGCAGCGTTGAAAAGGAACAGGGATATGGCTACACCTTC; CDR3 protein: CSVEKEQGYGYTF
D gene: TRBD1; clone size: -; J gene: TRBJ1-2; V gene: TRBV24-1; CDR3 DNA: TGTGCCACCAGCCCGACAGGGCAGGACTATGGCTACACCTTC; CDR3 protein: CATSPTGQDYGYTF
D gene: -; clone size: -; J gene: TRBJ2-2; V gene: TRBV10-3; CDR3 DNA: TGTGCCATCAGTGGAGAAGGGGGGGACGGGGAGCTGTTTTTT; CDR3 protein: CAISGEGGDGELFF
D gene: -; clone size: once; J gene: TRBJ1-4; V gene: TRBV19; CDR3 DNA: TGTGCCAGTAGTATAAGGGGATTAAATGAAAAACTGTTTTTT; CDR3 protein: CASSIRGLNEKLFF
D gene: TRBD1; clone size: -; J gene: TRBJ2-5; V gene: TRBV5-4; CDR3 DNA: TGTGCCAGCAGCTTCGCCACGGACAGGGACGGGACCCAGTACTTC; CDR3 protein: CASSFATDRDGTQYF
D gene: -; clone size: few; J gene: TRBJ1-3; V gene: TRBV30; CDR3 DNA: TGTGCCTGGAGTACAGATGGGGGAAACACCATATATTTT; CDR3 protein: CAWSTDGGNTIYF
D gene: TRBD2; clone size: -; J gene: TRBJ2-5; V gene: TRBV5-6; CDR3 DNA: TGTGCCAGCAGCTTGGCACTAGCGGGAGGGGAGACCCAGTACTTC; CDR3 protein: CASSLALAGGETQYF
D gene: -; clone size: once; J gene: TRBJ2-1; V gene: TRBV5-4; CDR3 DNA: TGTGCCAGCAGCTTGGGGCTCGGGGAATACAATGAGCAGTTCTTC; CDR3 protein: CASSLGLGEYNEQFF
D gene: -; clone size: -; J gene: TRBJ2-5; V gene: TRBV5-6; CDR3 DNA: TGTGCCAGCAGCAAGACAGTCCAAGAGACCCAGTACTTC; CDR3 protein: CASSKTVQETQYF
D gene: -; clone size: -; J gene: TRBJ2-7; V gene: TRBV11-2; CDR3 DNA: TGTGCCAGCAGCTTAGATAGCCAGGGTACCTACGAGCAGTACTTC; CDR3 protein: CASSLDSQGTYEQYF
D gene: -; clone size: -; J gene: TRBJ2-7; V gene: TRBV20-1; CDR3 DNA: TGCAGTGCTAGTGCGGTAGGGGGGGAAACCTACGAGCAGTACTTC; CDR3 protein: CSASAVGGETYEQYF
D gene: -; clone size: -; J gene: TRBJ2-1; V gene: TRBV4-3; CDR3 DNA: TGCGCCAGCAGCCAAGCTCGCCCCTCAGGGTCCCGAGTTCATCCTGAGCAGTTCTTC; CDR3 protein: CASSQARPSGSRVHPEQFF
D gene: TRBD2; clone size: once; J gene: TRBJ2-7; V gene: TRBV2; CDR3 DNA: TGTGCCAGCAGGGCGACTAGCGGGTCGCCATCCTACGAGCAGTACTTC; CDR3 protein: CASRATSGSPSYEQYF
D gene: -; clone size: -; J gene: TRBJ2-1; V gene: TRBV14; CDR3 DNA: TGTGCCAGCAGCCAAGGACAAAACAATGAGCAGTTCTTC; CDR3 protein: CASSQGQNNEQFF
D gene: TRBD1; clone size: -; J gene: TRBJ1-2; V gene: TRBV5-1; CDR3 DNA: TGCGCCAGCAGCTCGGACAGGGGGGACTATGGCTACACCTTC; CDR3 protein: CASSSDRGDYGYTF
D gene: -; clone size: -; J gene: TRBJ2-2; V gene: TRBV28; CDR3 DNA: TGTGCCAGCGACAGGAGGAACACCGGGGAGCTGTTTTTT; CDR3 protein: CASDRRNTGELFF
D gene: -; clone size: -; J gene: TRBJ1-4; V gene: TRBV19; CDR3 DNA: TGTGCCAGTAGTATATCATCGGGTTCTAATGAAAAACTGTTTTTT; CDR3 protein: CASSISSGSNEKLFF
D gene: TRBD2; clone size: -; J gene: TRBJ2-4; V gene: TRBV10-3; CDR3 DNA: TGTGCCATCAGTGAGGGGACTAGCGGGAAAAACATTCAGTACTTC; CDR3 protein: CAISEGTSGKNIQYF
D gene: -; clone size: -; J gene: TRBJ1-2; V gene: TRBV28; CDR3 DNA: TGTGCCAGCAGGGGCGCTGCTAACTATGGCTACACCTTC; CDR3 protein: CASRGAANYGYTF
D gene: -; clone size: few; J gene: TRBJ2-3; V gene: TRBV7-6; CDR3 DNA: TGTGCCAGCAGCTCCAGCAGCGGTCCCACAGATACGCAGTATTTT; CDR3 protein: CASSSSSGPTDTQYF
D gene: TRBD2; clone size: -; J gene: TRBJ2-2; V gene: TRBV18; CDR3 DNA: TGTGCCAGCTCACCGCTGCGGGAGTCTGACACCGGGGAGCTGTTTTTT; CDR3 protein: CASSPLRESDTGELFF
D gene: -; clone size: -; J gene: TRBJ1-5; V gene: TRBV7-9; CDR3 DNA: TGTGCCAGCAGCTCCGGGGGAACCCCTCAGCCCCAGCATTTT; CDR3 protein: CASSSGGTPQPQHF
D gene: TRBD1; clone size: -; J gene: TRBJ2-5; V gene: TRBV28; CDR3 DNA: TGTGCCAGCAGTCCCGGGACAGGGAGGCGGGAGACCCAGTACTTC; CDR3 protein: CASSPGTGRRETQYF
D gene: TRBD2; clone size: few; J gene: TRBJ2-2; V gene: TRBV9; CDR3 DNA: TGTGCCAGCAGCGTAGAGAGCGGGAGATACACCGGGGAGCTGTTTTTT; CDR3 protein: CASSVESGRYTGELFF
D gene: -; clone size: -; J gene: TRBJ1-1; V gene: TRBV6-5; CDR3 DNA: TGTGCCAGCAGTTACTTCACCTCTGCGGAAGCTTTCTTT; CDR3 protein: CASSYFTSAEAFF
D gene: TRBD1; clone size: once; J gene: TRBJ1-6; V gene: TRBV18; CDR3 DNA: TGTGCCAGCTCACCAGACAGGGGTGCAAATTCACCCCTCCACTTT; CDR3 protein: CASSPDRGANSPLHF
D gene: -; clone size: -; J gene: TRBJ2-3; V gene: TRBV9; CDR3 DNA: TGTGCCAGCAGTTCACAACCTAGCACAGATACGCAGTATTTT; CDR3 protein: CASSSQPSTDTQYF
D gene: TRBD2; clone size: -; J gene: TRBJ2-1; V gene: TRBV28; CDR3 DNA: TGTGCCAGCAGTCTTGGGACTAGCGGGAGGGCCTACAATGAGCAGTTCTTC; CDR3 protein: CASSLGTSGRAYNEQFF
D gene: TRBD2; clone size: -; J gene: TRBJ2-7; V gene: TRBV29-1; CDR3 DNA: TGCAGCGTTGGTCGGCGGGAGGGCAACGAGCAGTACTTC; CDR3 protein: CSVGRREGNEQYF
D gene: TRBD2; clone size: -; J gene: TRBJ2-7; V gene: TRBV7-2; CDR3 DNA: TGTGCCAGCAGCCCTCAGACTAGCGGCTACGAGCAGTACTTC; CDR3 protein: CASSPQTSGYEQYF
D gene: TRBD2; clone size: -; J gene: TRBJ2-7; V gene: TRBV5-1; CDR3 DNA: TGCGCCAGCAGCCAACGGGGGACTAGCGGGAGTTACGAGCAGTACTTC; CDR3 protein: CASSQRGTSGSYEQYF
D gene: TRBD1; clone size: -; J gene: TRBJ1-1; V gene: TRBV11-3; CDR3 DNA: TGTGCCAGCAGCTTGGAGGACAGGGTCATCCACACTGAAGCTTTCTTT; CDR3 protein: CASSLEDRVIHTEAFF
D gene: TRBD1; clone size: -; J gene: TRBJ2-3; V gene: TRBV24-1; CDR3 DNA: TGTGCCACCAGTGATTTGTACAGGGGCACAGGGGATACGCAGTATTTT; CDR3 protein: CATSDLYRGTGDTQYF
D gene: -; clone size: -; J gene: TRBJ1-1; V gene: TRBV27; CDR3 DNA: TGTGCCAGCAGTCGGTCAGGGGTGGGCACTGAAGCTTTCTTT; CDR3 protein: CASSRSGVGTEAFF
D gene: -; clone size: -; J gene: TRBJ1-4; V gene: TRBV3-1/TRBV3-2; CDR3 DNA: TGTGCCAGCAGCCGCACAGAGGGTGCAAATGAAAAACTGTTTTTT; CDR3 protein: CASSRTEGANEKLFF
D gene: -; clone size: -; J gene: TRBJ2-6; V gene: TRBV19; CDR3 DNA: TGTGCCAGTAGTATCCGGGGGGCCAACGTCCTGACTTTC; CDR3 protein: CASSIRGANVLTF
D gene: -; clone size: -; J gene: TRBJ1-3; V gene: TRBV19; CDR3 DNA: TGTGCCAGTAGTAGAGGGCCAGGAAACACCATATATTTT; CDR3 protein: CASSRGPGNTIYF
D gene: TRBD2; clone size: few; J gene: TRBJ2-7; V gene: TRBV19; CDR3 DNA: TGTGCCAGTAGCCGGGGGGAAACCTACGAGCAGTACTTC; CDR3 protein: CASSRGETYEQYF
D gene: -; clone size: -; J gene: TRBJ1-1; V gene: TRBV11-2; CDR3 DNA: TGTGCCAGCAGCTGGGACTCCTTGAACACTGAAGCTTTCTTT; CDR3 protein: CASSWDSLNTEAFF
D gene: -; clone size: -; J gene: TRBJ1-3; V gene: TRBV6-5; CDR3 DNA: TGTGCCACCTTCTCTGGAAACACCATATATTTT; CDR3 protein: CATFSGNTIYF
D gene: TRBD1; clone size: -; J gene: TRBJ2-7; V gene: TRBV18; CDR3 DNA: TGTGCCAGCTCACCCCCGACAGGGGGCTCGCACGAGCAGTACTTC; CDR3 protein: CASSPPTGGSHEQYF